The 20 T cell receptor beta chains in this list originate from one sample, sequenced in a study of cytomegalovirus exposure and HLA in healthy donors. This table comes from immunoSEQ multiplex PCR, and its TCRdb copy is limited to in-frame clones, with some not included. The table shows more than 35,000 clones, with 85% to 95% occurring only once. The specimen was PBMCs. The receptor source for this set is a man between 18 and 35 years old in good health and CMV-seronegative.

The rearrangement links TRBV5-1 to TRBJ1-5, with 7 positions matching TRBD1. With 4 bases clipped from V and 6 bases from J, the junction kept 13 bases outside the gene matches. CDR3 length: 16 amino acids. CDR1 is SGHRS and CDR2 is YFSETQ in the germline V gene. Written as DNA, the CDR3 is TGCGCCAGCAGCCCCGGGTCGACAGGGTTGGGTCAGCCCCAGCATTTT. Translation gives CASSPGSTGLGQPQHF. The variable domain in full, completed from reference TRBV5-1 and TRBJ1-5, reads KAGVTQTPRYLIKTRGQQVTLSCSPISGHRSVSWYQQTPGQGLQFLFEYFSETQRNKGNFPGRFSGRQFSNSRSEMNVSTLELGDSALYLCASSPGSTGLGQPQHFGDGTRLSIL.

This clone has a handful of counts. The chain recombines TRBV19 with TRBJ1-5; 8 bases fit TRBD1. The CDR3 totals 16 residues. V trimming: 4 bases; J trimming: 6 bases; junction bases outside the gene matches: 11. Germline V gives CDR1 LNHDA, CDR2 SQIVND (reference sequence). The CDR3 DNA sequence: TGTGCCAGTAGTAACTGGGGCCAGGGGGCGGGTCAGCCCCAGCATTTT. Its protein product is CASSNWGQGAGQPQHF.

A single count supports this clone. This chain uses TRBV27 with TRBJ1-3; tentative D call: TRBD1 (6 bases). Germline CDR1 reads MNHEY; CDR2 reads SMNVEV (reference sequence). The CDR3 loop spans 14 amino acids. V lost 6 bases, J lost 0 bases, and 9 bases lay in between. The CDR3 nucleotides are TGTGCCAGCAGGCAACAGGGCTCTGGAAACACCATATATTTT. Amino acids: CASRQQGSGNTIYF.

The chain uses TRBV5-1 and TRBJ2-5; 9 nucleotides line up with TRBD2. V lost 4 bases, J lost 7 bases, and 17 bases stayed unmatched. The CDR3 has 17 residues. CDR1 and CDR2 (germline): SGHRS, YFSETQ. This chain's CDR3 is CASSPGDAREGHRTQYF. The CDR3 coding sequence is TGCGCCAGCAGCCCCGGGGATGCGCGGGAGGGCCACAGGACCCAGTACTTC.

The rearrangement joins TRBV7-8 to TRBJ2-3; TRBD2 aligns across 12 bases. Trimming took 5 bases from V and 3 from J; bases not matched to a gene: 6. Germline CDR1 is SGHVS and CDR2 is FQNEAQ. The CDR3 runs 16 residues. The DNA for the CDR3 is TGTGCCAGCAGCCCCATGACTAGCGGGAGTACAGATACGCAGTATTTT. Translated, it gives CASSPMTSGSTDTQYF. The whole variable domain, remainder taken from reference TRBV7-8 and TRBJ2-3, is GAGVSQSPRYKVAKRGQDVALRCDPISGHVSLFWYQQALGQGPEFLTYFQNEAQLDKSGLPSDRFFAERPEGSVSTLKIQRTQQEDSAVYLCASSPMTSGSTDTQYFGPGTRLTVL.

The V gene is TRBV19, the J gene TRBJ1-4, with D uncertain. Trimming stripped 6 bases from V and 6 bases from J, with 14 bases between. CDR1 is LNHDA, CDR2 SQIVND, per germline (reference sequence). This CDR3 has 14 residues. The CDR3 here is CASRGEPEDEKLFF. The CDR3 DNA follows: TGTGCCAGTAGGGGAGAGCCAGAAGATGAAAAACTGTTTTTT.

CDR3 sequence reads: CATNEQFF. The CDR3 nucleotides are TGTGCCACAAATGAGCAGTTCTTC. The J gene is TRBJ2-1, the V gene TRBV6-5; D is unclear. The V end lost 10 bases, the J end lost 7 bases, and 2 bases lay between the germline ends. The CDR3 runs 8 residues. The germline gives CDR1 MNHEY, CDR2 SVGAGI.

The chain couples TRBV30 to TRBJ1-1; TRBD1 might be the D (5 bases). With 2 bases removed from V and 5 bases from J, the gap between germline ends came to 12 bases. Germline CDR1 reads GTSNPN; CDR2 reads SVGIG (reference sequence). This CDR3 contains 13 residues. In nucleotides, the CDR3 is TGTGCCTGGAGTTTGCAGGGAGGGACTGAAGCTTTCTTT. Its translation is CAWSLQGGTEAFF.

This chain links TRBV30 with TRBJ1-1; D is unresolved. Trimming removed 5 bases from V and 2 bases from J, with 6 bases in between. Germline V gene lookup returns CDR1 GTSNPN and CDR2 SVGIG (reference sequence). The CDR3 spans 11 residues. CDR3 loop: CAWWRNTEAFF. The DNA for the CDR3 is TGTGCCTGGTGGAGAAACACTGAAGCTTTCTTT.

V usage is TRBV29-1 and J usage is TRBJ2-2; D possibly corresponds to TRBD1 (6 bases). Trimming took off 4 bases at V and 5 bases at J, with 11 bases between the two ends. The CDR3 runs 13 residues. Per germline, CDR1 SQVTM and CDR2 ANQGSEA. This CDR3 is CSVATGWTGELFF. In nucleotides, the CDR3 is TGCAGCGTTGCAACAGGGTGGACCGGGGAGCTGTTTTTT.

In the case of this clone: Germline is not matched at one junction end, which may reflect a read error. The rearrangement joins TRBV7-7 to TRBJ2-5; D possibly corresponds to TRBD1 (5 bases). The length of the CDR3 is 17 residues. Per the germline V gene, CDR1 is SSHAT and CDR2 is FNYEAQ (reference sequence). The DNA of the CDR3 is TGTGCTAGCAGCCTAACGGCGCCAGGTGCAGGGAAAGTTACCCAGTACTTC. Translated, it gives CASSLTAPGAGKVTQYF.

The chain links TRBV28 to TRBJ2-7; D possibly corresponds to TRBD2 (6 bases). Germline values: CDR1 MDHEN, CDR2 SYDVKM. This CDR3 is 13 amino acids long. The V end was cut by 2 bases, the J end by 4 bases, with 9 bases between. CDR3 nucleotides: TGTGCCAGCAGTTTAGGCGGGGATTACGAGCAGTACTTC. Protein sequence: CASSLGGDYEQYF.

This chain connects TRBV6-1 to TRBJ2-3; D might be TRBD2 (6 bases). This CDR3 region has 14 residues. The V and J ends lost 6 bases and 3 bases respectively, with 13 bases between them. The germline V gene has CDR1 MNHNS and CDR2 SASEGT. CDR3: CASREGGETDTQYF. CDR3 DNA: TGTGCCAGCAGAGAGGGCGGGGAGACAGATACGCAGTATTTT.

V and J are TRBV28 and TRBJ2-7, with TRBD1 matching over 12 bases. V trimming: 6 bases; J trimming: 5 bases; junction bases outside the gene matches: 8. This CDR3 is built from 15 residues. Germline V lookup: CDR1 MDHEN, CDR2 SYDVKM. CDR3 loop: CASSTKGQGADEQYF. Here the CDR3 DNA reads TGTGCCAGCAGCACCAAGGGACAGGGGGCGGACGAGCAGTACTTC.

The chain is built from TRBV5-4 and TRBJ1-1, with TRBD1 identical over 10 bases. CDR1 is SGHNT, CDR2 YYREEE, per germline (reference sequence). CDR3 size: 14 residues. V shed 0 bases, J shed 4 bases, and the junction held 0 bases outside the gene matches. The CDR3, as DNA: TGTGCCAGCAGCTTGGGGACAGGGGGCACTGAAGCTTTCTTT. The encoded protein is CASSLGTGGTEAFF.

V and J are TRBV11-2 and TRBJ1-2; 8 positions agree with TRBD1. Losses at the gene ends were 1 base for V and 2 bases for J; bases not matched to a gene: 3. The CDR3 sequence is 15 residues long. Germline CDR1 and CDR2: SGHAT and FQNNGV. The CDR3: CASSLVTGGNYGYTF. CDR3 in DNA: TGTGCCAGCAGCTTAGTAACAGGGGGAAACTATGGCTACACCTTC.

This chain uses TRBV15 with TRBJ1-1, with D possibly being TRBD1 (6 bases). The V and J ends lost 0 bases and 4 bases respectively, with 9 bases between them. The CDR3 has 14 residues. The germline gives CDR1 LNHNV, CDR2 YYDKDF (reference sequence). Here the CDR3 reads CATSRDRGSTEAFF. The CDR3 nucleotides read TGTGCCACCAGCAGAGACAGGGGTTCCACTGAAGCTTTCTTT.

The chain uses TRBV13 and TRBJ2-1; 7 bases match TRBD1. The CDR3 sequence is 15 residues long. V lost 3 bases and J lost 6; bases outside the gene matches: 8. Germline CDR1 reads PRHDT; CDR2 reads FYEKMQ (reference sequence). In DNA form, the CDR3 reads TGTGCCAGCAGCTTTCCGACAGGGAGTATCAATGAGCAGTTCTTC. Amino acid sequence: CASSFPTGSINEQFF.

This clone showed up just once. V gene TRBV6-4 combines with J gene TRBJ2-3; TRBD1 is a possible D gene (6 bases). V gave up 3 bases and J gave up 6 bases, with 13 bases separating them. This CDR3 has 14 residues. CDR1 and CDR2 from the germline V gene are MRHNA and SNTAGT. CDR3 bases: TGTGCCAGCAGTGAACAGGGTTGGCAGGATACGCAGTATTTT. It encodes CASSEQGWQDTQYF.

This chain connects TRBV28 to TRBJ1-2; no definite D call. From germline, CDR1 is MDHEN and CDR2 SYDVKM. CDR3 length equals 15 residues. Trimming took 2 bases from V and 5 from J, leaving 15 bases between them. This chain's CDR3 is CASSLTPGKTYGYTF. The CDR3 DNA reads TGTGCCAGCAGTTTAACTCCCGGGAAGACTTATGGCTACACCTTC.